Sequencing of this T cell receptor beta chain was carried out in a study of shared clonotypes between healthy human individuals. Between the trimmed V and J ends, which lost 0 bases and 4 bases, there was a span of 5 bases. Germline V CDR1 and CDR2: SGHNT, YYREEE (reference sequence). The CDR3 is made up of 13 amino acids. Study-wide results and caveats: Across a few donors, naive CD4 shared roughly 5%, naive CD8 less than 4%, memory CD4 roughly 2.4%, memory CD8 0.4% to 0.5%.

About this clone itself: Its antigen is not identified.

Clones were read by immunoSEQ multiplex PCR, and TCRdb kept only the in-frame ones, dropping some. The sample includes 950,000 to 1,100,000 clones, more than 75% seen only once; the top ten take roughly 0.57%. Sequenced: memory CD4+ T cells from PBMCs. Specified subset: CD45RA-negative fraction. The rearrangement links TRBV5-4 to TRBJ1-3, with D perhaps matching TRBD1 (5 bases). The sequence came from a man in his late teens or twenties in good health. Some clones in this sample may be carry-over from other donors' samples. DNA for the CDR3: TGTGCCAGCAGCTTGGCAGGGGGAAACACCATATATTTT. It translates to CASSLAGGNTIYF.